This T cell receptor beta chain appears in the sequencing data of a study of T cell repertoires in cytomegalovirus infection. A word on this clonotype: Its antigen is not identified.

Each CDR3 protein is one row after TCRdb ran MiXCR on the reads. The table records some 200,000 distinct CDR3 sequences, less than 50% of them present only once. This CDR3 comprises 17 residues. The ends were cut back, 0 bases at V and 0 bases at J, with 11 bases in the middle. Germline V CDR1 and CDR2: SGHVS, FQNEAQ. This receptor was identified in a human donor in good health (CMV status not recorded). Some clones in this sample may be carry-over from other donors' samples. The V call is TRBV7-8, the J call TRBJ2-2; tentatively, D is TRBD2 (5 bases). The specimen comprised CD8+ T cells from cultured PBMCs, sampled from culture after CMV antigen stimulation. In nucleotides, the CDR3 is TGTGCCAGCAGCTTAGCGCGGGCAGGTTCGAACACCGGGGAGCTGTTTTTT. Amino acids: CASSLARAGSNTGELFF.